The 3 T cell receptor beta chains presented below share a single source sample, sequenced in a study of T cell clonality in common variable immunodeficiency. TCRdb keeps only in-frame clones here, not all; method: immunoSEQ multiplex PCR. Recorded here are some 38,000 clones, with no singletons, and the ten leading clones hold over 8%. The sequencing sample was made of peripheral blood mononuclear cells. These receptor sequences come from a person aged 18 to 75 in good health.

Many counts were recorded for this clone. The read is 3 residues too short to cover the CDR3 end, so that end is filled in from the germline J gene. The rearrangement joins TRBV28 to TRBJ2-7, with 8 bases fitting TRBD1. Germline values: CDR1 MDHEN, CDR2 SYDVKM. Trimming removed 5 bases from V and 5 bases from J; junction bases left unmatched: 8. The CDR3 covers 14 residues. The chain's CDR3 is CASSRPGTGDEQYF. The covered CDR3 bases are TGTGCCAGCAGTCGACCTGGGACAGGAGACGAG.

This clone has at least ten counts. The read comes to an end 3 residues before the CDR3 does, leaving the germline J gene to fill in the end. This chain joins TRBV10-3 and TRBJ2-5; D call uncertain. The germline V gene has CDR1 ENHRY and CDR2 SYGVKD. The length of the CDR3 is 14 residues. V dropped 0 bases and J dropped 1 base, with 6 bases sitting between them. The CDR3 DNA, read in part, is TGTGCCATCAGTGAGTCGAACTCCCAAGAGACC. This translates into CAISESNSQET. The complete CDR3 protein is CAISESNSQETQYF.

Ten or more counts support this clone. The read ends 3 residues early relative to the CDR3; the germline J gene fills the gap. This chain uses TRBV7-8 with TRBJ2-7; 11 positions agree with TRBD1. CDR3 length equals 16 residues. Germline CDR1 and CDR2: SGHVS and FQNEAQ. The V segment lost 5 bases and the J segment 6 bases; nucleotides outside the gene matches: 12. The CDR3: CASSQPRDRGASEQYF. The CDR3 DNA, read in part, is TGTGCCAGCAGCCAACCCCGGGACAGGGGGGCTAGCGAG.